This T cell receptor beta chain was recorded in a study of OX40 agonist ivuxolimab in advanced cancers. With regard to the full study: Ivuxolimab was an agonistic, fully human IgG2 monoclonal antibody directed against OX40 (CD134), a costimulatory receptor. Partial responses occurred in three dose-escalation patients: two with cutaneous melanoma and one with hepatocellular carcinoma. The point of sequencing TCRbeta in the periphery was to test whether ivuxolimab changed TCR sequence diversity and drove clonal T-cell expansion. Intravenous ivuxolimab was administered to patients every 2 weeks at six dose levels: 0.01, 0.1, 0.3, 1.5, 3 and 10 mg/kg. Prior anti-PD-1, anti-PD-L1 or anti-CTLA-4 therapy was permitted, and 30% to 50% of dose-escalation patients had received checkpoint inhibitors. The paper covers the monotherapy dose-escalation part of the phase I ivuxolimab trial, which included N of about 56 patients. The dose-escalation cohort was about 87% male with a mean age of around 62 years, ranging from roughly 23 to 90. Among the approximately 50 dose-escalation patients, some 20 had hepatocellular carcinoma, some 15 melanoma, 9 renal cell carcinoma and 9 head and neck cancer. Broad study findings and their caveats: After ivuxolimab, more expanded clones were found on average in CD8+ T cells than in CD4+ T cells. The antigen specificity of the clonally expanded peripheral T cells was not determined. Partial responders in the 0.1-3.0 mg/kg groups had among the lowest normalized peripheral clonal expansion, especially among CD8+ T cells. At doses of 0.1 to 3.0 mg/kg, clonal expansion of both CD4+ and CD8+ T cells in blood was seen between baseline and week 6. Low levels of normalized T-cell clonal expansion were also shown by some nonresponding patients.

For sequencing of the TCRbeta CDR3 region, genomic DNA was extracted from the sorted cells. TCRbeta CDR3 regions were sequenced using the immunoSEQ Assay. TCRdb limited this immuneACCESS table to in-frame rearrangements with V and J called. A share of clones is missing; checked studies link under half to unresolved V genes, and the rest is unexplained. Within this sample are around 100,000 clones, with 85% to 95% of them counted one time only. The ten largest clones add up to approximately 0.58% of the sample. The CDR3 runs 13 amino acids, cysteine and phenylalanine included. CDR3 DNA only is kept here, 39 bases in frame from base 1. CDR1 and CDR2 are drawn from the germline V gene: SGDLS, YYNGEE. V lost 0 bases and J lost 7 bases, and the count of bases not matched to a germline gene is 2. The trial excluded patients who had a history of autoimmune disease or who were on systemic immunosuppression. Peripheral blood for TCR sequencing was drawn from every dose cohort at baseline, at cycle 4 day 1 and at cycle 7 day 1. Samples were obtained from an open-label, multicenter, first-in-human phase I dose-escalation trial of ivuxolimab. Adults with locally advanced or metastatic head and neck squamous cell, hepatocellular, melanoma or renal cell carcinoma were enrolled in the trial. Before TCR sequencing, CD4+ and CD8+ T cells were separately sorted from peripheral blood.

Comment on this clone: Its antigen is currently not known. Base qualities are not provided; no much larger clone lies one nucleotide away.

The chain is made from TRBV9 and TRBJ2-3, and 7 bases in between align with TRBD1. The sequence was obtained from an adult with an advanced solid tumor such as melanoma, head and neck, liver or kidney cancer. The sequenced sample was CD4+ or CD8+ T cells sorted from blood, obtained in a trial of the OX40 agonist ivuxolimab. The DNA reads as follows: TGTGCCAGCAGCGTAGACAGGGGAAATACGCAGTATTTT. Translated, it reads CASSVDRGNTQYF.